This T cell receptor beta chain comes out of a study of blood T cell repertoires in COVID-19. Across the study: The United States, Italy and Spain provided the acute and convalescent COVID-19 samples. Sample material is recorded as cDNA or gDNA derived from T cells, B-cell-depleted T cells, or PBMCs.

Authors' processing steps: Quantification of nucleated cells was approximated via reference gene primer amplification. Clones were read by immunoSEQ multiplex PCR, and TCRdb kept only the in-frame ones, dropping some. The DNA was the basis for D and trimming; V, J and clone size are from that table. This sample has about 83,000 clones; about 82% occur once, and the top ten carry under 8.5%. Looked up from germline, CDR1 is KGHDR and CDR2 is SFDVKD. Between the trimmed V and J ends, which lost 4 bases and 6 bases, there was a span of 21 bases. The CDR3 loop spans 17 amino acids. V and J are TRBV24-1 and TRBJ1-5; possible D gene TRBD1, 5 bases. Sequenced input: peripheral blood. This sequence was found in a man aged 50 to 60 with active COVID-19. The CDR3 DNA is TGTGCCACCAGTGACCCCAAATCCCACGGTAGGGGTCAGCCCCAGCATTTT. Translated, it gives CATSDPKSHGRGQPQHF.